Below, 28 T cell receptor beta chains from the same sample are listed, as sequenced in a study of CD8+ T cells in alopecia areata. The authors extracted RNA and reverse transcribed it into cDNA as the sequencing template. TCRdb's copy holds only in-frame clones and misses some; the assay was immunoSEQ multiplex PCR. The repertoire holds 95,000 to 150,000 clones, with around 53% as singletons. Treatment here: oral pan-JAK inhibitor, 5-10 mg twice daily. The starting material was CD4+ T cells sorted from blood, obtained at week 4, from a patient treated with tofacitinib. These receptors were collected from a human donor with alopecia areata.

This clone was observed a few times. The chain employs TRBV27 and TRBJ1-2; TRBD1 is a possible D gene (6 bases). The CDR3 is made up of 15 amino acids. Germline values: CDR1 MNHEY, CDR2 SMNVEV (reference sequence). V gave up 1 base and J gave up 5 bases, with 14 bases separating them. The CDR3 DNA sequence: TGTGCCAGCAGTTTATTACCCCCGGACAGATATGGCTACACCTTC. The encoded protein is CASSLLPPDRYGYTF.

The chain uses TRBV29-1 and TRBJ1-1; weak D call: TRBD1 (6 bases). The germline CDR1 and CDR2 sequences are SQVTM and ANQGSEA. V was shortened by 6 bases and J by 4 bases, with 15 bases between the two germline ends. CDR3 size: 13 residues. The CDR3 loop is CSVQQGGGTEAFF. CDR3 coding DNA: TGCAGCGTGCAACAGGGAGGGGGCACTGAAGCTTTCTTT.

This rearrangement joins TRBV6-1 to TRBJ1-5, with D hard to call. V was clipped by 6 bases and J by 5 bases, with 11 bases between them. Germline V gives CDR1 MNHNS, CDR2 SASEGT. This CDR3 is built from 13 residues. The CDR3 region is CASRPQPDQPQHF. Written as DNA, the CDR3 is TGTGCCAGCAGACCCCAGCCGGATCAGCCCCAGCATTTT.

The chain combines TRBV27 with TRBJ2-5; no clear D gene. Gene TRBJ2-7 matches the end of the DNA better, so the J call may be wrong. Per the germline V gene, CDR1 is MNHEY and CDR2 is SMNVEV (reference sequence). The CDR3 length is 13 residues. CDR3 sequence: CASSPRVVYEQYF. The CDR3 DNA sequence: TGTGCCAGCAGCCCTCGGGTTGTCTACGAGCAGTACTTC.

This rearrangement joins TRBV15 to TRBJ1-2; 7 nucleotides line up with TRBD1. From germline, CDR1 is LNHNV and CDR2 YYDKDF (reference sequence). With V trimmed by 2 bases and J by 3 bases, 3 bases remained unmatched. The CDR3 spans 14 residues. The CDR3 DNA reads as TGTGCCACCAGCAGACCCGACAGGGACTATGGCTACACCTTC. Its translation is CATSRPDRDYGYTF.

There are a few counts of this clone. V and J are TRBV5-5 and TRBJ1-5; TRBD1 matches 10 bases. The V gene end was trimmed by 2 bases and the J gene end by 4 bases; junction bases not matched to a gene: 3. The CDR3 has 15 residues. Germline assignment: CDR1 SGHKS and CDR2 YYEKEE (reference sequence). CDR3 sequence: CASSLWDRGNQPQHF. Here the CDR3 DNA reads TGTGCCAGCAGCTTATGGGACAGGGGAAATCAGCCCCAGCATTTT. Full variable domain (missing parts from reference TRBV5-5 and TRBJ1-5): DAGVTQSPTHLIKTRGQQVTLRCSPISGHKSVSWYQQVLGQGPQFIFQYYEKEERGRGNFPDRFSARQFPNYSSELNVNALLLGDSALYLCASSLWDRGNQPQHFGDGTRLSIL.

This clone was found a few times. This CDR3 is CASRGISNTEAFF. CDR3 nucleotides: TGCGCCAGCAGGGGAATTTCGAACACTGAAGCTTTCTTT. V gene TRBV23-1 combines with J gene TRBJ1-1, with D unclear. TRBV23-1 is classed as an ORF, of uncertain function. With 6 bases removed from V and 1 base from J, the gap between germline ends came to 9 bases. The CDR3 loop spans 13 amino acids.

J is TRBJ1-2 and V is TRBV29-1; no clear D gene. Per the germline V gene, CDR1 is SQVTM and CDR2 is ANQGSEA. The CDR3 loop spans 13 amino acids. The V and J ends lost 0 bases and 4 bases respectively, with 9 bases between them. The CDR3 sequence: CSVEDAEPYGYTF. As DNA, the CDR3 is TGCAGCGTTGAAGATGCAGAACCCTATGGCTACACCTTC.

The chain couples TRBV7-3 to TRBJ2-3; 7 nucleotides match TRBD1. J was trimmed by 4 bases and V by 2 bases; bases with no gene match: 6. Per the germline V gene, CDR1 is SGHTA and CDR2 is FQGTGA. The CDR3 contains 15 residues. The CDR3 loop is CASSLEQGRADTQYF. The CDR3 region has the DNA TGTGCCAGCAGCTTAGAACAGGGGAGAGCAGATACGCAGTATTTT.

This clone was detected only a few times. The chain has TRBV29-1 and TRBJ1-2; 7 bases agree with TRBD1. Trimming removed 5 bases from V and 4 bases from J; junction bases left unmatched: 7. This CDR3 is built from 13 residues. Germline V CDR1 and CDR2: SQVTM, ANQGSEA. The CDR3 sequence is CSVRAGTVYGYTF. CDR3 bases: TGCAGCGTTCGAGCTGGGACAGTCTATGGCTACACCTTC. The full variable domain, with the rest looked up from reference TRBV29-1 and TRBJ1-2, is SAVISQKPSRDICQRGTSLTIQCQVDSQVTMMFWYRQQPGQSLTLIATANQGSEATYESGFVIDKFPISRPNLTFSTLTVSNMSPEDSSIYLCSVRAGTVYGYTFGSGTRLTVV.

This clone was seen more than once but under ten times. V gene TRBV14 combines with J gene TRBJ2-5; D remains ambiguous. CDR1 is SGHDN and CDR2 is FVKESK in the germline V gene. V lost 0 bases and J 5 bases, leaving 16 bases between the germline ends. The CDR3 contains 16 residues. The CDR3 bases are TGTGCCAGCAGCCAAGAATTTAGTTGGGCAACGGAGACCCAGTACTTC. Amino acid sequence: CASSQEFSWATETQYF.

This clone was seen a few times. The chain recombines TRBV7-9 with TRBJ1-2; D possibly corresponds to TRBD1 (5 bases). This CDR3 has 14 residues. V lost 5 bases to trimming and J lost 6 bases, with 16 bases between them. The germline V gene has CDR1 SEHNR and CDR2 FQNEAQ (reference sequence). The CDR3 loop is CASSRTPVGDGYTF. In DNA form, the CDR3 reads TGTGCCAGCAGCAGGACGCCTGTGGGGGATGGCTACACCTTC.

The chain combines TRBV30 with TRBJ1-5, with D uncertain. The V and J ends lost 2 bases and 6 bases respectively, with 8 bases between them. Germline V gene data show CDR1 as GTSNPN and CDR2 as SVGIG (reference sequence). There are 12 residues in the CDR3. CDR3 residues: CAWSSYRQPQHF. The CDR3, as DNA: TGTGCCTGGAGTTCCTATCGTCAGCCCCAGCATTTT.

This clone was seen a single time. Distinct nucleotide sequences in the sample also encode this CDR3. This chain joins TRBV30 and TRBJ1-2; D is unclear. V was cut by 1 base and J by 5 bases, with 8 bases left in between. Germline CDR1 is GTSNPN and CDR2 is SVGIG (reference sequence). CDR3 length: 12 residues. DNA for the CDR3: TGTGCCTGGAGTGGCGGAGGGTATGGCTACACCTTC. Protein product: CAWSGGGYGYTF. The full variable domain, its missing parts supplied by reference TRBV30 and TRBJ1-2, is SQTIHQWPATLVQPVGSPLSLECTVEGTSNPNLYWYRQAAGRGLQLLFYSVGIGQISSEVPQNLSASRPQDRQFILSSKKLLLSDSGFYLCAWSGGGYGYTFGSGTRLTVV.

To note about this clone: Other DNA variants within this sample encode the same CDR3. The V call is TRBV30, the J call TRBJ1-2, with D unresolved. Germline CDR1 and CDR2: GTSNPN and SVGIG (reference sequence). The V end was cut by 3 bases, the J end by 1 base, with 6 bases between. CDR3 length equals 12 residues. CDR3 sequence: CAWSRGNYGYTF. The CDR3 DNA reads TGTGCCTGGAGCCGGGGTAACTATGGCTACACCTTC.

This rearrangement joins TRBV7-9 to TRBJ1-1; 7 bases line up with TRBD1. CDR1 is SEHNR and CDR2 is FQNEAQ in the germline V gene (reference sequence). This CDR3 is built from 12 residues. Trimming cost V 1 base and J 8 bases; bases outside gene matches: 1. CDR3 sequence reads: CASSLGDREAFF. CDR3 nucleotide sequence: TGTGCCAGCAGCTTAGGGGACAGAGAAGCTTTCTTT.

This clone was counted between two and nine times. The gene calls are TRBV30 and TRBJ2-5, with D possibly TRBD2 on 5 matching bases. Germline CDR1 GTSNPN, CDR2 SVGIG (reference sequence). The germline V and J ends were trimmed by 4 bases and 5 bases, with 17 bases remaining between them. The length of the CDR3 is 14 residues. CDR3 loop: CAWTEYSGLETQYF. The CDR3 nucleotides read TGTGCCTGGACGGAGTACTCGGGGTTGGAGACCCAGTACTTC.

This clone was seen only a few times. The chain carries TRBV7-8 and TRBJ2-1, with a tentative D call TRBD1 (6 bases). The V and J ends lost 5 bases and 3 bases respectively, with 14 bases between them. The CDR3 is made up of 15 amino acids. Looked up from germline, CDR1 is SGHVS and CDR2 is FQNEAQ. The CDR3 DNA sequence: TGTGCCAGCAGCCCAGACGGACAGCTCTACAATGAGCAGTTCTTC. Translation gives CASSPDGQLYNEQFF.

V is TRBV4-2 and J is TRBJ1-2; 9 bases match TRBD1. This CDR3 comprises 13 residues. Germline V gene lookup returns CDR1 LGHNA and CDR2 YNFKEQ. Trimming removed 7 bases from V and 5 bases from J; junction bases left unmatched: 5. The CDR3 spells CASIGTGRYGYTF. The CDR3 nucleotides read TGTGCCAGCATCGGGACAGGGCGGTATGGCTACACCTTC.

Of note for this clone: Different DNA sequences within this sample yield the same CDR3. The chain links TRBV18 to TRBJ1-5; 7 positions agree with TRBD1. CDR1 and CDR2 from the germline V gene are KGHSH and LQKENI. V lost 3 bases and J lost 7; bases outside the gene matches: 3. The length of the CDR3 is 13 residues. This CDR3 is CASSPGQAQPQHF. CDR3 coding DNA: TGTGCCAGCTCACCCGGACAGGCCCAGCCCCAGCATTTT. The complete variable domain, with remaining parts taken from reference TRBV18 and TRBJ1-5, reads NAGVMQNPRHLVRRRGQEARLRCSPMKGHSHVYWYRQLPEEGLKFMVYLQKENIIDESGMPKERFSAEFPKEGPSILRIQQVVRGDSAAYFCASSPGQAQPQHFGDGTRLSIL.

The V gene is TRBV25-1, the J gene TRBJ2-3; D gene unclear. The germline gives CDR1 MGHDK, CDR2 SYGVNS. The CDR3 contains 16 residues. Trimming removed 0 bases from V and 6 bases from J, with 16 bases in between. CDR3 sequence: CASSEYSPTSLDTQYF. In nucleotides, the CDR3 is TGTGCCAGCAGTGAATATTCACCCACGAGTTTGGATACGCAGTATTTT.

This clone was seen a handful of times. The CDR3 loop reads CASSGGSLNTGELFF. CDR3 DNA sequence: TGTGCCAGCAGCGGGGGAAGCCTTAACACCGGGGAGCTGTTTTTT. The chain combines TRBV7-3 with TRBJ2-2, with D perhaps being TRBD1 or TRBD2 (5 bases each). V was trimmed by 5 bases and J by 2 bases, leaving 12 bases between them. Germline V gives CDR1 SGHTA, CDR2 FQGTGA. CDR3 length equals 15 residues. Combining the CDR3 with reference TRBV7-3 and TRBJ2-2 gives the whole variable domain GAGVSQTPSNKVTEKGKYVELRCDPISGHTALYWYRQSLGQGPEFLIYFQGTGAADDSGLPNDRFFAVRPEGSVSTLKIQRTERGDSAVYLCASSGGSLNTGELFFGEGSRLTVL.

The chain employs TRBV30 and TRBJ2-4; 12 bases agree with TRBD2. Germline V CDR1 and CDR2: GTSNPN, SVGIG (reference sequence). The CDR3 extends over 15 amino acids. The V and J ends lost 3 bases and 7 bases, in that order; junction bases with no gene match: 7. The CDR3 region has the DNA TGTGCCTGGAGACTAGCGGGAGGAGGAGGGAACATTCAGTACTTC. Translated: CAWRLAGGGGNIQYF.

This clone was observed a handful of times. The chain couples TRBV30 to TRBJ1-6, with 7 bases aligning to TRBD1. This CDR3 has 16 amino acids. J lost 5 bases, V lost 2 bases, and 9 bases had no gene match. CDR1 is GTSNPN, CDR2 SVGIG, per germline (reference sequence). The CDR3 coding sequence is TGTGCCTGGAGTCCTCGGGACAGCCGACATAATTCACCCCTCCACTTT. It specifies CAWSPRDSRHNSPLHF.

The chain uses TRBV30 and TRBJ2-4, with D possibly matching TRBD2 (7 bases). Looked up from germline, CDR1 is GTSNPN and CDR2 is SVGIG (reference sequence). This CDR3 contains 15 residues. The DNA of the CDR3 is TGTGCGGGGGCCCAGCGGGGAGTGTCCAAAAACATTCAGTACTTC. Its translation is CAGAQRGVSKNIQYF.

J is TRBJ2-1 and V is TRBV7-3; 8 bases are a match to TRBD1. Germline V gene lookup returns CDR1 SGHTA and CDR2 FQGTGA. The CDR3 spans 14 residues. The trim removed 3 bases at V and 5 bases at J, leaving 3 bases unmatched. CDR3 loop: CASSFPDRDNEQFF. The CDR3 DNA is TGTGCCAGCAGCTTCCCGGACAGGGACAATGAGCAGTTCTTC.

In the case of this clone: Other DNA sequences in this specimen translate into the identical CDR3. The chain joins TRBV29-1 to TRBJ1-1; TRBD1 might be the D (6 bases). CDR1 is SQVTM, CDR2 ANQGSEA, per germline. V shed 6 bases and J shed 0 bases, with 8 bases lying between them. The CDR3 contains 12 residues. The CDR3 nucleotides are TGCAGCGTCGGACAGCTGAACACTGAAGCTTTCTTT. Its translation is CSVGQLNTEAFF.

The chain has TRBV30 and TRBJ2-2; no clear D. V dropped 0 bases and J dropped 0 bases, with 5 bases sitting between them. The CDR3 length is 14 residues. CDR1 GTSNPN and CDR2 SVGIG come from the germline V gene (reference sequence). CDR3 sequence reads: CAWSVGPNTGELFF. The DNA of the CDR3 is TGTGCCTGGAGTGTCGGCCCGAACACCGGGGAGCTGTTTTTT.